This T cell receptor (beta chain) was recovered during a study of cytomegalovirus exposure and HLA in healthy donors. On this clone: Its antigen remains unknown.

Using immunoSEQ multiplex PCR, the repertoire was profiled, and TCRdb retains in-frame clones only, with some absent. Here the sample spans 260,000 or so clones, approximately 88% being singletons. Points from the study as a whole: Listed as cytomegalovirus-associated were roughly 180 TCR beta chains. Most TCR sequences were seen very rarely across donors, but some public TCRs occurred in many.

The TCR comes from a young woman in good health and CMV-seronegative. Sequencing used PBMCs.

The CDR3 here is CASSVASGGTGELFF. The CDR3 nucleotides read TGTGCCAGCAGCGTCGCGAGCGGGGGGACCGGGGAGCTGTTTTTT. The chain uses TRBV9 and TRBJ2-2, with 9 bases that match TRBD2. J lost 5 bases, V lost 2 bases, and 4 bases had no gene match. Germline V gene sequence: CDR1 SGDLS, CDR2 YYNGEE. The CDR3 runs 15 residues.